The T cell receptor (beta chain) described here comes from a study of T cell changes during pregnancy in multiple sclerosis. CDR3 length: 15 amino acids. Germline V CDR1 and CDR2: SGHRS, YFSETQ. V lost 4 bases to trimming and J lost 1 base; unmatched junction nucleotides: 3. Measured with immunoSEQ multiplex PCR; TCRdb has only the in-frame clones, and not every one. The table includes 50,000 to 60,000 clones, about 90% detected once. This receptor was identified in a female donor with multiple sclerosis, enrolled in a pregnancy study. The chain employs TRBV5-1 and TRBJ2-1, with 9 nucleotides matching TRBD1. Sequencing was performed on CD4+ T cells from peripheral blood mononuclear cells, taken in the second trimester of pregnancy. The CDR3 loop reads CASSTGTGSYNEQFF. The CDR3, as DNA: TGCGCCAGCAGCACCGGGACAGGGTCCTACAATGAGCAGTTCTTC. Drawing the rest from reference TRBV5-1 and TRBJ2-1, the complete variable domain is KAGVTQTPRYLIKTRGQQVTLSCSPISGHRSVSWYQQTPGQGLQFLFEYFSETQRNKGNFPGRFSGRQFSNSRSEMNVSTLELGDSALYLCASSTGTGSYNEQFFGPGTRLTVL.